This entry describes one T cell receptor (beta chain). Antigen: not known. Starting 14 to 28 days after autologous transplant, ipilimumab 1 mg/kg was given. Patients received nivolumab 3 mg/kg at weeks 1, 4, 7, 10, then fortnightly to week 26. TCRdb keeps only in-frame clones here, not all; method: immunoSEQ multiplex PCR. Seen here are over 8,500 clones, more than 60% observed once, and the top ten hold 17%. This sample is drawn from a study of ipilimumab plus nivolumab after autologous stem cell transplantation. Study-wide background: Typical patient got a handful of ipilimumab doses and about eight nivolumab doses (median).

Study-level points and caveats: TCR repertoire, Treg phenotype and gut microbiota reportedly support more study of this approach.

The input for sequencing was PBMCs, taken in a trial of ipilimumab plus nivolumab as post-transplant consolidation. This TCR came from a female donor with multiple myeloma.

CDR3 in amino acids: CAISEGLGGLLDEQYF. The DNA of the CDR3 is TGTGCCATCAGTGAGGGGCTGGGCGGACTTCTTGACGAGCAGTACTTC. This chain links TRBV10-3 with TRBJ2-7; D may be TRBD2 (5 bases). Trimming removed 2 bases from V and 5 bases from J, with 19 bases in between. The CDR3 runs 16 residues. The germline V gene has CDR1 ENHRY and CDR2 SYGVKD.